Given below is one T cell receptor (beta chain) in context. What this receptor recognizes is not known. Base qualities are not provided; no much larger clone lies one nucleotide away. The CDR3 starts with the cysteine, ends with the phenylalanine, and has 17 residues. Just CDR3 DNA is preserved here, 51 bases in frame from base 1. Relative to germline, V is missing 4 bases and J is missing 0 bases, with 9 bases of the junction outside any gene match. CDR1 SGHNT and CDR2 YYREEE are derived from the germline V gene (reference sequence). TCRbeta CDR3 regions were amplified from genomic DNA using the immunoSEQ Assay, a bias-controlled multiplex PCR. The published analysis was carried out like this. The number of nucleated cells in each sample was estimated by amplification of reference gene primers within the assay. To quantify the absolute abundance of each unique TCRbeta CDR3 rearrangement, sequence reads were collapsed and filtered. For each sample, productive Simpson clonality was calculated as the square root of Simpson's diversity index over productive rearrangements. TCRdb obtained this table from immuneACCESS and retained in-frame rearrangements with V and J assigned. These tables miss some clones; where compared with another copy, unresolved V genes account for less than half of the shortfall, and the remainder is unexplained. For V, J and clone size, that table is used; D and trimming come from the DNA. A total of 90,000 to 110,000 clones appear in this sample, 70% to 90% of them only once. The biggest ten clones account for 1.1% of the sample.

These data originate in a study of blood T cell repertoires in COVID-19 (dated by TCRdb to 2018 to 2020). Background for the entire study: The collaborator samples originated in the United States, Italy and Spain and spanned the acute and convalescent phases of COVID-19. Samples came from the ongoing ImmuneRACE study (first 160 participants) plus 1,254 subjects from 6 global collaborators. A freely available public database, intended as a resource for researchers studying the immune response to SARS-CoV-2, is where the repertoires were released. The prospective study material was composed of cDNA or gDNA derived from T cells, B-cell-depleted T cells, or PBMCs. The dataset comprised deeply sampled blood TCRbeta repertoires from subjects exposed to, actively infected with, or recovered from COVID-19. The sample metadata nearly always contained a de-identified subject ID, COVID-19 status, age in years and sex. Where available, HLA class I and class II types were obtained from metadata supplied by the sample provider rather than from assay-based typing.

Whole blood was collected in K2EDTA tubes by collaborating institutions according to the institutions' own protocols. For TCRbeta analysis, collaborators shipped samples in one of three forms: frozen whole blood, isolated PBMCs, or DNA extracted from either of those sample types. Paper-wide results and their limitations: How much clinical and demographic metadata was included differed by source and by participant, and the metadata was provided uncurated.

Sequenced: peripheral blood. The V and J segments used are TRBV5-4 and TRBJ2-2, with TRBD2 identical over 7 junction bases. The TCR originated in a human donor in a cohort sampled during active COVID-19. The DNA reads TGTGCCAGCAGCCCACAGCGGGGAGGGGCGAACACCGGGGAGCTGTTTTTT. The resulting protein is CASSPQRGGANTGELFF. Joined to the reference TRBV5-4 and TRBJ2-2 proteins, this CDR3 gives the full variable domain: ETGVTQSPTHLIKTRGQQVTLRCSSQSGHNTVSWYQQALGQGPQFIFQYYREEENGRGNFPPRFSGLQFPNYSSELNVNALELDDSALYLCASSPQRGGANTGELFFGEGSRLTVL.